The clone carrying this T cell receptor (beta chain) occurred many times. Its specificity is not known. The data stem from a study of early T cells in non-severe SARS-CoV-2 infection. Study observations and caveats: The VDJdb matching leaned toward anti-spike CD8 responses and overlooked private and CD4 specificities.

CDR1 KGHDR and CDR2 SFDVKD come from the germline V gene. The CDR3 contains 13 residues. V was clipped by 9 bases and J by 1 base, with 10 bases between them. TCRdb re-derived calls from the 5' RACE reads in MiXCR, one entry per CDR3 protein. Found here are tens of thousands of distinct CDR3 sequences, 16% of them singletons; the top ten hold around 4.9%. The source material was whole blood, sampled at baseline. The TCR comes from an adult who was a healthcare worker with PCR-confirmed SARS-CoV-2 infection or an uninfected control (not recorded which). The chain carries TRBV24-1 and TRBJ2-3; the D gene is possibly TRBD1 (6 bases). CDR3 nucleotide sequence: TGTGCCACCGGGGGACACCGCACAGATACGCAGTATTTT. Translation gives CATGGHRTDTQYF.